The present T cell receptor beta chain was sequenced within a study of blood T cell repertoires in COVID-19. Study-wide background: The samples span acute and convalescent COVID-19 from the United States, Italy and Spain. PBMCs, B-cell-depleted T cells, or T cells were the source of the cDNA or gDNA that made up the material.

The germline CDR1 and CDR2 sequences are MRHNA and SNTAGT. This CDR3 contains 15 residues. J gave up 7 bases and V 0 bases, and 3 bases lay outside the gene matches. As processed by the authors: Nucleated cell number was recorded as an estimate derived from reference gene primer amplification. This table comes from immunoSEQ multiplex PCR, and its TCRdb copy is limited to in-frame clones, with some not included. V and J calls and clone size are given by that table; D and trimming were obtained from the DNA. The repertoire has some 150,000 clones, roughly 82% of them found once; the top ten carry over 8%.

The J gene is TRBJ1-6, the V gene TRBV6-4, with TRBD1 identical over 7 bases. The TCR comes from a woman in her forties or fifties with acute or convalescent COVID-19. Input material: peripheral blood. DNA of the CDR3: TGTGCCAGCAGTGACTCGGACAGGCAAAATTCACCCCTCCACTTT. Residues: CASSDSDRQNSPLHF.